The 13 T cell receptor beta chains below all came from one sample that was sequenced in a study of metastatic and nonmetastatic thyroid tumors. TCRdb reprocessed the PCR reads via MiXCR. The sample includes more than 20,000 clones, around 13% seen only once; the top ten take 4% to 6%. Every patient was untreated before thyroid surgery. Sequencing was carried out using blood. All receptors derive from a female donor with papillary thyroid cancer or a benign thyroid nodule (not recorded which). Some clones in this sample may be carry-over from other donors' samples.

This clone was seen ten or more times. The CDR3 DNA follows: TGTGCCAGCAACTACGCGGGGGCAGGGAACACTGAAGCTTTCTTT. It is translated as CASNYAGAGNTEAFF. The rearrangement joins TRBV27 to TRBJ1-1; D possibly corresponds to TRBD1 (6 bases). The CDR3 runs to 15 residues. V dropped 7 bases and J dropped 1 base, with 16 bases sitting between them. Looked up from germline, CDR1 is MNHEY and CDR2 is SMNVEV (reference sequence).

Note on this clone: One end of the junction varies from germline; a read error may be responsible. The CDR3 DNA is TGTACCAGCAGCTTCACCGGGACAGCAGGAGAGACCAAGTACTTC. Translating gives CTSSFTGTAGETKYF. The V and J genes are TRBV7-3 and TRBJ2-5; TRBD1 matches 7 bases. The CDR3 loop spans 15 amino acids. Looked up from germline, CDR1 is SGHTA and CDR2 is FQGTGA. The entire variable domain, with the rest obtained from reference TRBV7-3 and TRBJ2-5, is as follows: GAGVSQTPSNKVTEKGKYVELRCDPISGHTALYWYRQSLGQGPEFLIYFQGTGAADDSGLPNDRFFAVRPEGSVSTLKIQRTERGDSAVYLCTSSFTGTAGETKYFGPGTRLLVL.

This clone showed up just a few times. A much larger clone is a single base away; this may be a read error. The chain couples TRBV27 to TRBJ2-1; D not certain. Per germline, CDR1 MNHEY and CDR2 SMNVEV (reference sequence). The CDR3 extends over 13 amino acids. CDR3 in DNA: TGTACCAGCAGTTCCTCCATTGGACATGAGCAGTTCTTC. Its protein is CTSSSSIGHEQFF.

This clone is classed as medium-sized (0.01 to 0.1%). J is TRBJ2-7 and V is TRBV20-1; 8 bases agree with TRBD2. Germline CDR1 is DFQATT and CDR2 is SNEGSKA (reference sequence). The J segment lost 2 bases and the V segment lost 0 bases, leaving 3 bases of the junction unmatched. This CDR3 is built from 14 residues. The CDR3 is CSARDLAGTYEQYF. DNA of the CDR3: TGCAGTGCTAGAGATTTAGCGGGAACCTACGAGCAGTACTTC.

In this sample, this clone turned up many times. The rearrangement links TRBV6-1 to TRBJ1-1; 10 bases line up with TRBD1. CDR1 MNHNS and CDR2 SASEGT come from the germline V gene. This CDR3 comprises 15 residues. V trimming: 6 bases; J trimming: 5 bases; junction bases outside the gene matches: 9. CDR3 sequence reads: CASRLGQGVGTEAFF. DNA for the CDR3: TGTGCCAGCAGACTAGGACAGGGGGTAGGAACTGAAGCTTTCTTT.

The sample holds many counts of this clone. The chain links TRBV12-3 or TRBV12-4 to TRBJ2-2, with D possibly matching TRBD1 (7 bases). V was trimmed by 3 bases and J by 6 bases, leaving 14 bases between them. The CDR3 runs 15 residues. CDR3 bases: TGTGCCAGCAGTTTCCTCAGGGGGGCGCCCGGGGAGCTGTTTTTT. Protein sequence: CASSFLRGAPGELFF.

The gene calls are TRBV11-3 and TRBJ2-2; no firm D call. Per germline, CDR1 SGHNT and CDR2 YENEEA. V was cut by 1 base and J by 7 bases, with 13 bases left in between. CDR3 length: 15 amino acids. The CDR3 sequence: CASSLGAGSVGELFF. The CDR3 DNA sequence: TGTGCCAGCAGCTTAGGGGCAGGCTCTGTCGGGGAGCTGTTTTTT. The whole variable domain, remainder taken from reference TRBV11-3 and TRBJ2-2, is EAGVVQSPRYKIIEKKQPVAFWCNPISGHNTLYWYLQNLGQGPELLIRYENEEAVDDSQLPKDRFSAERLKGVDSTLKIQPAELGDSAVYLCASSLGAGSVGELFFGEGSRLTVL.

This clone appeared many times. The chain recombines TRBV4-1 with TRBJ1-1; D remains unclear. This CDR3 is 14 amino acids long. V was trimmed by 1 base and J by 4 bases, leaving 10 bases between them. Germline V gives CDR1 MGHRA, CDR2 YSYEKL. CDR3 nucleotide sequence: TGCGCCAGCAGCCAAGCTGGGGTGTCCACTGAAGCTTTCTTT. Protein: CASSQAGVSTEAFF.

This clone was recorded at least ten times. The J gene is TRBJ2-7, the V gene TRBV6-2 or TRBV6-3, with D perhaps matching TRBD2 (5 bases). This CDR3 spans 13 amino acids. Germline V CDR1 and CDR2: MNHEY, SVGEGT. V was shortened by 4 bases and J by 2 bases, with 9 bases between the two germline ends. The CDR3 nucleotides read TGTGCCAGCAGTTTCCAGAGGGCCTACGAGCAGTACTTC. It encodes CASSFQRAYEQYF.

Note on this clone: Its ends do not fully match the called genes, so a read error is possible. This rearrangement joins TRBV25-1 to TRBJ2-3; the D is unclear. The CDR3 covers 15 residues. Germline V gene lookup returns CDR1 MGHDK and CDR2 SYGVNS. The CDR3 DNA reads as TGTACCAGCAGTGAAGGTCTTGCGGAGTGGGATACGCAGTATTTT. It specifies CTSSEGLAEWDTQYF.

This clone was seen ten or more times. The gene calls are TRBV28 and TRBJ1-1; possibly TRBD1 for D (5 bases). Germline-derived CDR1 and CDR2 are MDHEN and SYDVKM. Trimming took 4 bases from V and 0 from J, leaving 18 bases between them. The CDR3 sequence is 17 residues long. CDR3: CASSSLSMGVVNTEAFF. CDR3 in DNA: TGTGCCAGCAGTTCATTATCTATGGGGGTGGTGAACACTGAAGCTTTCTTT.

By sample fraction, this clone is medium-sized. CDR3 DNA sequence: TGTGCCAGCAGCTTAGATCTAATGGGGAACTATGGCTACACCTTC. Encoded protein: CASSLDLMGNYGYTF. The rearrangement links TRBV11-2 to TRBJ1-2; D is unresolved. Between the trimmed V and J ends, which lost 0 bases and 2 bases, there was a span of 10 bases. The CDR3 is 15 amino acids. The germline V gene has CDR1 SGHAT and CDR2 FQNNGV.

This clone showed up many times. The chain links TRBV4-1 to TRBJ2-7; 10 bases map to TRBD1. The germline V gene encodes CDR1 MGHRA and CDR2 YSYEKL. V was clipped by 0 bases and J by 9 bases; unmatched bases: 11. The CDR3 has 16 residues. CDR3 protein: CASSQETGTGARRQYF. The CDR3 DNA follows: TGCGCCAGCAGCCAAGAGACTGGGACAGGGGCGAGGAGGCAGTACTTC.